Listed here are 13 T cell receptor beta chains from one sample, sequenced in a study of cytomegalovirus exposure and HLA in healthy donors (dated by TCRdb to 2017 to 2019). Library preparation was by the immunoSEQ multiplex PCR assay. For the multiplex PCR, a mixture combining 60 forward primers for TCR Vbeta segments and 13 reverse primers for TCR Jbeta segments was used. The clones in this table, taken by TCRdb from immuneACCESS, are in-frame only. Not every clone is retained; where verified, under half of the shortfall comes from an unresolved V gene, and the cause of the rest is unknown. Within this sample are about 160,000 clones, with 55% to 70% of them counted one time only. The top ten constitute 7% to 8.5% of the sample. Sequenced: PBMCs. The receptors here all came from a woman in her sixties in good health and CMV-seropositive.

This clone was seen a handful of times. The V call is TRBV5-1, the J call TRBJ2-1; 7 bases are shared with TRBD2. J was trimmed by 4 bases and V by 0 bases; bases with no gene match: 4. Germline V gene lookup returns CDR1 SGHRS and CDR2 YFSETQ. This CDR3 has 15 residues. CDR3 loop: CASSLARGGYNEQFF. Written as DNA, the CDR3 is TGCGCCAGCAGCTTGGCCCGCGGGGGTTACAATGAGCAGTTCTTC.

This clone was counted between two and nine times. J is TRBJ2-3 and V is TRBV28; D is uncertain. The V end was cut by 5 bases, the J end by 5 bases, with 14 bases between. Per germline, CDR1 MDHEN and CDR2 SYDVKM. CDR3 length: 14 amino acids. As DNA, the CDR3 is TGTGCCAGCAGTCTGAACCCTACGAGAGATACGCAGTATTTT. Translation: CASSLNPTRDTQYF.

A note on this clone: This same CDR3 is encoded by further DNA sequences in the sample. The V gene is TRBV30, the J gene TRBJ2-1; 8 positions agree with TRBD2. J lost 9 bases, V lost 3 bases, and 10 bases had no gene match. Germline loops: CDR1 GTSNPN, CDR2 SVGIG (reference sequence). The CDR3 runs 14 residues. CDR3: CAWSRSSGLREQFF. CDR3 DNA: TGTGCCTGGAGCCGGTCTAGCGGGTTGCGTGAGCAGTTCTTC.

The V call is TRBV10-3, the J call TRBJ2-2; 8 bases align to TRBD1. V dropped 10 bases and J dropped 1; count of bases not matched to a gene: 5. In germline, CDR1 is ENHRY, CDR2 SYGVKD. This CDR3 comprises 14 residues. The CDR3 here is CATTGTGNTGELFF. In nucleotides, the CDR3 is TGTGCCACCACCGGGACAGGGAACACCGGGGAGCTGTTTTTT.

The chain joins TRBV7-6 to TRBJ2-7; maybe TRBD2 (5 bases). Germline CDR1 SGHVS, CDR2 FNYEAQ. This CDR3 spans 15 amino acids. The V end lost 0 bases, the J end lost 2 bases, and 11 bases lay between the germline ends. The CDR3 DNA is TGTGCCAGCAGCTTAGCGGGAGACGTAACCTACGAGCAGTACTTC. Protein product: CASSLAGDVTYEQYF.

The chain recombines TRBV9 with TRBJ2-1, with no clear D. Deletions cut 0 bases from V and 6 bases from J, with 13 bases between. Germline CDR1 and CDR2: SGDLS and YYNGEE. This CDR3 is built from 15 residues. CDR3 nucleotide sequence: TGTGCCAGCAGCGTAGAGCCAAACCCTCGCAATGAGCAGTTCTTC. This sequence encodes CASSVEPNPRNEQFF.

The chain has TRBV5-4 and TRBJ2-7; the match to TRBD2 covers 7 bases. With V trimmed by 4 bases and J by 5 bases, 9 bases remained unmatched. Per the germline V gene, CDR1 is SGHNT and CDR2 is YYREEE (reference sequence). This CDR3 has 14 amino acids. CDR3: CASSGQDGGNEQYF. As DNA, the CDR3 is TGTGCCAGCAGCGGGCAGGACGGGGGGAACGAGCAGTACTTC. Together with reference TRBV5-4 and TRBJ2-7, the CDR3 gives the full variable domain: ETGVTQSPTHLIKTRGQQVTLRCSSQSGHNTVSWYQQALGQGPQFIFQYYREEENGRGNFPPRFSGLQFPNYSSELNVNALELDDSALYLCASSGQDGGNEQYFGPGTRLTVT.

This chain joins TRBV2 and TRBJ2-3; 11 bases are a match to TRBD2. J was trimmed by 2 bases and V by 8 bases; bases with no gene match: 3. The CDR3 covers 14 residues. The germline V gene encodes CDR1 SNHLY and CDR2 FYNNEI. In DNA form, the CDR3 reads TGTGCCAGCCTAGCGGGAGGTCCCACAGATACGCAGTATTTT. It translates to CASLAGGPTDTQYF.

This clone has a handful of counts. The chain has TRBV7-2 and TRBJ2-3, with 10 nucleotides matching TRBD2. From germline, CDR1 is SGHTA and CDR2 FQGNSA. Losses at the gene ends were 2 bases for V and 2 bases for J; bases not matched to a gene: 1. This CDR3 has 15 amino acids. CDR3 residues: CASSLTSGITDTQYF. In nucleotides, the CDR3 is TGTGCCAGCAGCTTAACTAGCGGGATCACAGATACGCAGTATTTT.

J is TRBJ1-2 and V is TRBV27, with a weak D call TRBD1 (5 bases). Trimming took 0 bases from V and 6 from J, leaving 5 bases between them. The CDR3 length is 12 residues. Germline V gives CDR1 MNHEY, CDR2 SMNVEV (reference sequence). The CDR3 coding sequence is TGTGCCAGCAGTTTATCGGGGCATGGCTACACCTTC. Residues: CASSLSGHGYTF.

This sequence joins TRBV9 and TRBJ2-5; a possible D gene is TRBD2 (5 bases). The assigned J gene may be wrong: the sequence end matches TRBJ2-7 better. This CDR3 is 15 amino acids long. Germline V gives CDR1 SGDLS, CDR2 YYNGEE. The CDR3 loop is CASSVSGRGYYEQYF. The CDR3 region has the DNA TGTGCCAGCAGCGTAAGCGGACGTGGATACTACGAGCAGTACTTC.

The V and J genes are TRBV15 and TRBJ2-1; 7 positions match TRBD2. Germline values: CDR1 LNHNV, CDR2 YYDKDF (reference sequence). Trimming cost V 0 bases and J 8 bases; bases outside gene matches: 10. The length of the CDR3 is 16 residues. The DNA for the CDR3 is TGTGCCACCAGCAGAGATGGGGTGGGAGGGCCCCATGAGCAGTTCTTC. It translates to CATSRDGVGGPHEQFF.

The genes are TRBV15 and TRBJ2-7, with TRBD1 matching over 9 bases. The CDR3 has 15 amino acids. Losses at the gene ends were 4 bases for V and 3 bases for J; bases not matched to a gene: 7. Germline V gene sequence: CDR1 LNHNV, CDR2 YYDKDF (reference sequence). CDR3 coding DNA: TGTGCCACCAGCATCGGGGGGACAGGGATCTACGAGCAGTACTTC. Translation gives CATSIGGTGIYEQYF.